The clone carrying this T cell receptor beta chain has more than one count but fewer than ten. What it binds is unknown. All of the isolated RNA was reverse transcribed, so expressed TCRB transcripts were sequenced. Sequencing used immunoSEQ multiplex PCR; TCRdb keeps in-frame clones, though not all of them. This table has 130,000 to 150,000 clones, under 11% appearing once. This sample was taken from a study of beta chain features in type 1 diabetes. V shed 3 bases and J 2 bases; nucleotides not matched to a gene: 1. CDR1 is MDHEN, CDR2 SYDVKM, per germline. CDR3 length: 14 amino acids. Overall study results and limits: Naive, central memory and Treg TCRB repertoires seemed to resemble each other more closely in patients than they did in healthy donors.

Blood was drawn once from each donor into heparinised tubes. The draws averaged roughly 120 mL. The chain employs TRBV28 and TRBJ1-5, with 7 bases that match TRBD1. The receptor was derived from a man between 18 and 35 years old in good health. The sample comprised naive CD4+ T cells from blood. The CDR3 loop reads CASSFTGGNQPQHF. The DNA of the CDR3 is TGTGCCAGCAGTTTCACAGGGGGCAATCAGCCCCAGCATTTT.